This T cell receptor (beta chain) comes out of a study of cytomegalovirus exposure and HLA in healthy donors (dated 2017 in TCRdb). About the study as a whole: According to a later analysis, the 120 validation repertoires were produced on the same platform as the approximately 690 repertoires of the first cohort. The aim of the study was to test whether cataloging public T cell receptors could identify signatures of past pathogen exposure. Besides the first cohort of 666 subjects, a separate validation cohort made up of 120 different subjects was used. High-throughput TCR immunosequencing, statistical association of individual TCRs with disease status, and machine learning were combined to predict cytomegalovirus infection status. Results the study describes overall, beyond this receptor: Most TCR sequences were observed very rarely across donors, whereas some public TCRs were present in many individuals. In a later analysis, TCRs clustered in the first cohort were found to also tend to co-occur in the 110 or so validation repertoires, with approximately 95% of cluster scores above 0. In both the original and validation cohorts, the classifier was reported to diagnose cytomegalovirus status with high specificity and sensitivity. It was suggested by the authors that the approach could potentially be generalized to other disease states and immunological phenotypes. The study gave a list of over 150 TCR beta chains associated with cytomegalovirus. Three of the identified cytomegalovirus-associated TCR beta chains were confirmed in vitro to be specific for cytomegalovirus antigens. A later analysis had no HLA typing for the validation cohort, so co-occurrence there was scored across all 120 or so repertoires.

Sequences MNHEY (CDR1) and SVGAGI (CDR2) are obtained from the germline V gene. The CDR3 has 14 amino acids, counting the end cysteine and phenylalanine. Here the CDR3 DNA is all that survives: 42 bases in frame from base 1. The trim is 2 bases for V and 1 base for J, with a gap of 8 bases between the germline ends. Separate from the approximately 670-subject first cohort, the validation cohort of roughly 110 subjects was the group to which the donors belonged. Library preparation was by the immunoSEQ multiplex PCR assay. Concerning the study's data processing: A statistical classification framework was built for diagnosing cytomegalovirus status from the catalog of TCR beta chain sequences. The table was pulled from immuneACCESS by TCRdb, which kept in-frame rearrangements only. Such tables lose some clones; where checked, under half of the loss comes from unresolved V genes, and the rest has no known cause. V and J calls and clone size are given by that table; D and trimming were obtained from the DNA. Here the sample has some 140,000 clones; 70% to 90% occur a single time. About 2.8% of the sample rests with the top ten.

Remarks on this clone: No antigen is known for it. No base quality information exists; no much larger clone differs at one position.

The sample taken for sequencing was PBMCs. The TCR comes from a young man in good health and CMV-seronegative. Recombination linked TRBV6-5 to TRBJ1-1; perhaps TRBD1 is the D gene, with 6 bases matching. The CDR3 region reads CASSYQGTNTEAFF. The nucleotides read TGTGCCAGCAGTTACCAGGGGACGAACACTGAAGCTTTCTTT.